These T cell receptor beta chains were read from a single sample in a study of identifying expanded T cells in peripheral blood. Using immunoSEQ multiplex PCR, the repertoire was profiled, and TCRdb retains in-frame clones only, with some absent. The table includes more than 75,000 clones, about 90% detected once. Input material: blood. Receptor source: a person between 18 and 75 years old in good health. Each CDR3 is given with its conserved first and last residue. A D gene is named only where the DNA matches it firmly. Size is omitted from some rows. Given values are once, few, many or a class for expanded clones.

TRBD1	TRBJ1-4	-	13	TRBV7-9	TGTGCCAGCAGGGGGACAGGGAATGAAAAACTGTTTTTT	CASRGTGNEKLFF
TRBD2	TRBJ2-1	-	13	TRBV5-4	TGTGCCAGCAGCTCTAGCGGGACCAGTGAGCAGTTCTTC	CASSSSGTSEQFF
-	TRBJ1-2	-	16	TRBV28	TGTGCCAGCAGCGTGGCGCCAGGACCAGGCCGGTATGGCTACACCTTC	CASSVAPGPGRYGYTF
-	TRBJ1-2	-	14	TRBV4-1	TGCGCCAGCAGCCAGGAGGACAGTGCATCGGGCTACACCTTC	CASSQEDSASGYTF
-	TRBJ2-3	-	14	TRBV5-6	TGTGCCAGCATCAAAAAAGGGGCGGCGGATACGCAGTATTTT	CASIKKGAADTQYF
-	TRBJ1-2	-	14	TRBV30	TGTGCCTGGAGCGAGGGGTGGGCTAACTATGGCTACACCTTC	CAWSEGWANYGYTF
TRBD1	TRBJ1-4	once	15	TRBV2	TGTGCCAGCACCCCGTGGGGACAGGGTCAGGAAAAACTGTTTTTT	CASTPWGQGQEKLFF
TRBD2	TRBJ2-7	-	15	TRBV7-8	TGTGCCAGCAGCCACGTCGGGACTAGCTCCTACGAGCAGTACTTC	CASSHVGTSSYEQYF
TRBD1	TRBJ1-1	few	13	TRBV5-4	TGTGCCAGCAGCTTTACAGGGGCTAATGAAGCTTTCTTT	CASSFTGANEAFF
TRBD2	TRBJ2-3	-	15	TRBV7-7	TGTGCCAGCAGCCTCACCGGGGGGGGACTGGATACGCAGTATTTT	CASSLTGGGLDTQYF
-	TRBJ2-1	-	12	TRBV9	TGTGCCAGCAGCGTAGGGAACAATGAGCAGTTCTTC	CASSVGNNEQFF
TRBD1	TRBJ2-6	-	17	TRBV18	TGTGCCAGCTCACCTCCGGGACAGAGCTCTGGGGCCAACGTCCTGACTTTC	CASSPPGQSSGANVLTF
-	TRBJ2-1	many	14	TRBV6-1	TGTGCCAGCACGAGGGCTAGCGAGGGTAATGAGCAGTTCTTC	CASTRASEGNEQFF
-	TRBJ1-1	-	17	TRBV19	TGTGCCAGTATTGGATGGGGGACGGCAATCTTTAGGACTGAAGCTTTCTTT	CASIGWGTAIFRTEAFF
-	TRBJ2-1	-	13	TRBV27	TGTGCCAGCAGGCCTAGGGGCCGGAATGAGCAGTTCTTC	CASRPRGRNEQFF
-	TRBJ1-6	-	13	TRBV30	TGTGCCTGGAGGGGGGCCTATAATTCACCCCTCCACTTT	CAWRGAYNSPLHF
-	TRBJ2-3	-	17	TRBV18	TGTGCCAGCTCCCCCGAGACGGGGGGCCTTAGCACAGATACGCAGTATTTT	CASSPETGGLSTDTQYF